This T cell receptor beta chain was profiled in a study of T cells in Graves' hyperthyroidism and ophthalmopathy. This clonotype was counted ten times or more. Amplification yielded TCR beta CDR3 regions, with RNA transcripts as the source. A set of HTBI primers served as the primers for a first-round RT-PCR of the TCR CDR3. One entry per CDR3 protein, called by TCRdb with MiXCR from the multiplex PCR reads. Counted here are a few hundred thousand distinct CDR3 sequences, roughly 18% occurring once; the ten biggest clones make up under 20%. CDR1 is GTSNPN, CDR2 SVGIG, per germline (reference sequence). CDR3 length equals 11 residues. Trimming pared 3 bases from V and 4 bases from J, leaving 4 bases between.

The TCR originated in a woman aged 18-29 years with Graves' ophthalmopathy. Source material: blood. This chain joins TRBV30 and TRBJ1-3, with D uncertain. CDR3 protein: CAWRVGNTIYF. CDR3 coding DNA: TGTGCCTGGAGAGTCGGAAACACCATATATTTT.